This TCR beta chain was captured by sequencing in a study of blood T cell repertoires in COVID-19. Sequencing was performed with immunoSEQ multiplex PCR; in TCRdb, only in-frame clones are kept and a portion is missing. The sample has 300,000 to 350,000 clones, roughly 90% seen once. Trimming took 6 bases from V and 1 from J; bases not matched to a gene: 9. The CDR3 spans 16 residues. Germline CDR1 reads MDHEN; CDR2 reads SYDVKM. No more than 2 weeks before study entry, exposed participants had met a case of COVID-19. The sequencing sample was made of PBMCs or T cells enriched from blood (not recorded which). This receptor was obtained from a woman in her thirties who had been exposed to COVID-19. The chain has TRBV28 and TRBJ1-1, with 9 bases that match TRBD1. Written as DNA, the CDR3 is TGTGCCAGCAGAATTGGGGGGGACAGGGCGAACACTGAAGCTTTCTTT. Protein: CASRIGGDRANTEAFF.